The 26 T cell receptor beta chains below were found in one sample sequenced in a study of OX40 agonist ivuxolimab in advanced cancers. Sequenced by immunoSEQ multiplex PCR; TCRdb stores in-frame clones only, minus some. The repertoire consists of about 62,000 clones, with 60% to 85% occurring once and the leading ten covering roughly a tenth. The sample consisted of CD4+ or CD8+ T cells sorted from blood, taken in a trial of the OX40 agonist ivuxolimab. The receptor source for this set is an adult with an advanced solid tumor such as melanoma, head and neck, liver or kidney cancer.

The rearrangement uses TRBV27 and TRBJ2-2; D unresolved. Trimming took off 2 bases at V and 7 bases at J, with 5 bases between the two ends. There are 12 residues in the CDR3. Germline V lookup: CDR1 MNHEY, CDR2 SMNVEV (reference sequence). The CDR3 region has the DNA TGTGCCAGCAGTTTACGTTACGGGGAGCTGTTTTTT. Protein: CASSLRYGELFF.

This clone was observed a handful of times. V is TRBV13 and J is TRBJ2-1, with a possible D match to TRBD1 (5 bases). The CDR3 runs to 14 residues. V was clipped by 7 bases and J by 1 base, with 11 bases between them. CDR1 PRHDT and CDR2 FYEKMQ come from the germline V gene (reference sequence). The CDR3 here is CASTQDSSYNEQFF. CDR3 in DNA: TGTGCCAGCACACAAGACAGTTCCTACAATGAGCAGTTCTTC.

The J gene is TRBJ2-7, the V gene TRBV6-6; 7 nucleotides line up with TRBD1. This CDR3 has 14 residues. CDR1 and CDR2 (germline): MNHNY, SVGAGI (reference sequence). V shed 0 bases, J shed 3 bases, and the junction held 2 bases outside the gene matches. This CDR3 is CASSYSGQFYEQYF. The CDR3 nucleotides are TGTGCCAGCAGTTACTCGGGACAGTTCTACGAGCAGTACTTC.

V usage is TRBV5-1 and J usage is TRBJ2-1; 9 bases line up with TRBD1. With V trimmed by 5 bases and J by 7 bases, 10 bases remained unmatched. CDR1 is SGHRS and CDR2 is YFSETQ in the germline V gene. This CDR3 is 15 amino acids long. For the CDR3, the DNA is TGCGCCAGCAGTTCTTCCGACAGGGGGATTAATGAGCAGTTCTTC. It specifies CASSSSDRGINEQFF.

This chain uses TRBV7-2 with TRBJ1-1; 8 bases fit TRBD1. Germline CDR1 reads SGHTA; CDR2 reads FQGNSA. After removal of 7 bases from V and 4 bases from J, the junction contained 8 bases not matched to a gene. The CDR3 has 14 amino acids. Here the CDR3 reads CASTSGGFGTEAFF. The DNA of the CDR3 is TGTGCCAGCACCTCAGGGGGCTTTGGCACTGAAGCTTTCTTT.

This clone was found once. J is TRBJ1-3 and V is TRBV4-2, with D possibly matching TRBD1 (5 bases). V was cut by 2 bases and J by 4 bases, with 9 bases left in between. Germline-derived CDR1 and CDR2 are LGHNA and YNFKEQ. This CDR3 is built from 14 residues. CDR3 protein: CASSQQGSGNTIYF. As DNA, the CDR3 is TGTGCCAGCAGCCAACAGGGTAGCGGAAACACCATATATTTT.

V is TRBV29-1 and J is TRBJ1-6; D call uncertain. Trimming cost V 5 bases and J 0 bases, with 5 bases left between them. This CDR3 region has 13 residues. CDR1 SQVTM and CDR2 ANQGSEA come from the germline V gene. CDR3 nucleotide sequence: TGCAGCGTTCGAGGCTCCTATAATTCACCCCTCCACTTT. It yields the protein CSVRGSYNSPLHF. Looking up the rest from reference TRBV29-1 and TRBJ1-6 gives the full variable domain: SAVISQKPSRDICQRGTSLTIQCQVDSQVTMMFWYRQQPGQSLTLIATANQGSEATYESGFVIDKFPISRPNLTFSTLTVSNMSPEDSSIYLCSVRGSYNSPLHFGNGTRLTVT.

This clone has only one observation. The chain joins TRBV5-5 to TRBJ1-2; tentative D call: TRBD1 (6 bases). V was shortened by 0 bases and J by 4 bases, with 7 bases between the two germline ends. Germline-derived CDR1 and CDR2 are SGHKS and YYEKEE (reference sequence). CDR3 length equals 13 residues. The CDR3 bases are TGTGCCAGCAGCTTGGACAGGGTCTATGGCTACACCTTC. It is translated as CASSLDRVYGYTF.

The sample holds one count of this clone. The genes are TRBV5-1 and TRBJ2-7; possibly TRBD2 for D (6 bases). Germline lookup yields CDR1 SGHRS and CDR2 YFSETQ. Trimming removed 2 bases at V and 3 bases at J, with 9 bases between. The CDR3 spans 13 residues. As DNA, the CDR3 is TGCGCCAGCAGCTTCGGGACTTTCTACGAGCAGTACTTC. Encoded protein: CASSFGTFYEQYF.

Note on this clone: This specimen includes other DNA sequences encoding the same CDR3. The rearrangement joins TRBV9 to TRBJ2-7; 10 nucleotides align to TRBD2. CDR3 length: 14 residues. Looked up from germline, CDR1 is SGDLS and CDR2 is YYNGEE. Trimming took 3 bases from V and 1 from J; bases not matched to a gene: 1. The DNA for the CDR3 is TGTGCCAGCAGCGGGACTAGCGGTTCCTACGAGCAGTACTTC. Translated, it gives CASSGTSGSYEQYF.

This chain links TRBV4-3 with TRBJ1-2; a possible D gene is TRBD1 (5 bases). Trimming pared 1 base from V and 1 base from J, leaving 7 bases between. CDR1 LGHNA and CDR2 YSLEER come from the germline V gene. The CDR3 is 14 residues long. CDR3 bases: TGCGCCAGCAGCCAAGCGACAGATAACTATGGCTACACCTTC. It codes for CASSQATDNYGYTF.

This clone has more than one count but fewer than ten. The J gene is TRBJ1-1, the V gene TRBV27; 8 bases line up with TRBD1. V was pared by 6 bases and J by 4 bases, with 1 base of the junction left unmatched. The CDR3 consists of 12 residues. CDR1 is MNHEY, CDR2 SMNVEV, per germline (reference sequence). DNA for the CDR3: TGTGCCAGCAGCGGACAGGGCACTGAAGCTTTCTTT. Amino acids: CASSGQGTEAFF.

The chain employs TRBV27 and TRBJ2-5; perhaps TRBD2 as D (6 bases). This CDR3 contains 15 residues. Trimming removed 5 bases at V and 1 base at J, with 14 bases between. Germline assignment: CDR1 MNHEY and CDR2 SMNVEV (reference sequence). The CDR3 loop reads CASSRSAGFQETQYF. The CDR3 DNA is TGTGCCAGCAGTCGAAGCGCGGGGTTCCAAGAGACCCAGTACTTC.

The chain joins TRBV7-2 to TRBJ1-2; no definite D call. This CDR3 is 14 amino acids long. Trimming took 1 base from V and 9 from J, leaving 15 bases between them. The germline gives CDR1 SGHTA, CDR2 FQGNSA. As DNA, the CDR3 is TGTGCCAGCAGCTTAGATACCGGGGTGAAAAGCTACACCTTC. Translated: CASSLDTGVKSYTF. Based on the CDR3 plus reference TRBV7-2 and TRBJ1-2, the full variable domain is GAGVSQSPSNKVTEKGKDVELRCDPISGHTALYWYRQSLGQGLEFLIYFQGNSAPDKSGLPSDRFSAERTGGSVSTLTIQRTQQEDSAVYLCASSLDTGVKSYTFGSGTRLTVV.

The CDR3 sequence is CASRGQGDNSPLHF. Written as DNA, the CDR3 is TGTGCCAGCAGGGGACAGGGGGATAATTCACCCCTCCACTTT. The gene calls are TRBV27 and TRBJ1-6, with TRBD1 identical over 11 bases. Trimming at V came to 6 bases and at J to 5 bases, leaving 0 bases not matched to a gene. The CDR3 has 14 amino acids. Germline loops: CDR1 MNHEY, CDR2 SMNVEV (reference sequence).

The J gene is TRBJ1-1, the V gene TRBV15; 8 bases match TRBD1. This CDR3 spans 12 amino acids. V shed 2 bases and J 11 bases; nucleotides not matched to a gene: 4. Germline V gene sequence: CDR1 LNHNV, CDR2 YYDKDF (reference sequence). CDR3: CATSRLGDRAFF. CDR3 bases: TGTGCCACCAGCAGACTTGGGGACAGGGCTTTCTTT.

The chain joins TRBV12-5 to TRBJ1-1; 7 nucleotides match TRBD1. The germline gives CDR1 LGHNT, CDR2 FRNRAP. The CDR3 sequence is 15 residues long. V gave up 4 bases and J gave up 4 bases; unmatched junction bases: 9. This CDR3 reads CASGSGRGLGTEAFF. DNA for the CDR3: TGTGCTAGTGGTTCCGGGAGGGGGCTGGGCACTGAAGCTTTCTTT.

V usage is TRBV2 and J usage is TRBJ2-2; 12 nucleotides line up with TRBD2. Germline CDR1 reads SNHLY; CDR2 reads FYNNEI. Trimming took 10 bases from V and 4 from J; bases not matched to a gene: 10. This CDR3 is 16 amino acids long. For the CDR3, the DNA is TGTGCCACAGGGACTAGCGGGCCGCGTGGCACCGGGGAGCTGTTTTTT. Translation gives CATGTSGPRGTGELFF.

This CDR3 is CASSSDSNSNQPQHF. The CDR3 DNA follows: TGTGCCAGCAGCTCGGATTCAAATAGCAATCAGCCCCAGCATTTT. The chain is built from TRBV7-2 and TRBJ1-5, with D unresolved. CDR1 is SGHTA, CDR2 FQGNSA, per germline. Deletions cut 4 bases from V and 0 bases from J, with 10 bases between. The CDR3 is 15 amino acids.

This rearrangement joins TRBV25-1 to TRBJ2-7, with a weak D call TRBD1 (7 bases). Trimming removed 4 bases from V and 3 bases from J, with 13 bases in between. The length of the CDR3 is 14 residues. Germline lookup yields CDR1 MGHDK and CDR2 SYGVNS. CDR3 nucleotide sequence: TGTGCCAGCAGTGGCGGGACAGTTTTCTACGAGCAGTACTTC. Residues: CASSGGTVFYEQYF.

The V gene is TRBV5-4, the J gene TRBJ2-7; the D gene is possibly TRBD1 (5 bases). With 1 base removed from V and 6 bases from J, the gap between germline ends came to 14 bases. Germline-derived CDR1 and CDR2 are SGHNT and YYREEE (reference sequence). CDR3 length: 14 amino acids. CDR3: CASSLRQGRGEQYF. CDR3 coding DNA: TGTGCCAGCAGCTTGAGGCAGGGCCGTGGCGAGCAGTACTTC.

A single count supports this clone. The chain employs TRBV28 and TRBJ2-1; D ambiguous. Germline lookup yields CDR1 MDHEN and CDR2 SYDVKM. The ends were cut back, 4 bases at V and 16 bases at J, with 14 bases in the middle. The CDR3 totals 11 residues. CDR3 in DNA: TGTGCCAGCAGTTCGTCGGAGCACCAATTCTTC. This codes for CASSSSEHQFF.

This CDR3 reads CASSRRQVYNEQFF. The CDR3 DNA is TGCGCCAGCAGTCGGCGACAGGTCTACAATGAGCAGTTCTTC. The chain is built from TRBV23-1 and TRBJ2-1; possibly TRBD1 for D (6 bases). TRBV23-1 is an ORF, and what it does is uncertain. V was cut by 4 bases and J by 3 bases, with 10 bases left in between. This CDR3 is 14 amino acids long.

The V and J genes are TRBV15 and TRBJ2-1, with D maybe TRBD2 (6 bases). V shed 6 bases and J shed 9 bases, with 18 bases lying between them. CDR3 length equals 14 residues. Germline CDR1 LNHNV, CDR2 YYDKDF (reference sequence). The CDR3 coding sequence is TGTGCCACCAGTGTTAGGCGCCAGGGAGGTGAGCAGTTCTTC. Residues: CATSVRRQGGEQFF. The whole variable domain, filled in from reference TRBV15 and TRBJ2-1, reads DAMVIQNPRYQVTQFGKPVTLSCSQTLNHNVMYWYQQKSSQAPKLLFHYYDKDFNNEADTPDNFQSRRPNTSFCFLDIRSPGLGDTAMYLCATSVRRQGGEQFFGPGTRLTVL.

In this sample, this clone turned up a few times. The chain links TRBV5-1 to TRBJ1-1; 7 bases are a match to TRBD1. The V segment lost 6 bases and the J segment 2 bases; nucleotides outside the gene matches: 10. The CDR3 loop spans 15 amino acids. The germline V gene encodes CDR1 SGHRS and CDR2 YFSETQ. As DNA, the CDR3 is TGCGCCAGCAAGCTCCAGGGGGGGGGAAACACTGAAGCTTTCTTT. The encoded protein is CASKLQGGGNTEAFF. The whole variable domain, remainder taken from reference TRBV5-1 and TRBJ1-1, is KAGVTQTPRYLIKTRGQQVTLSCSPISGHRSVSWYQQTPGQGLQFLFEYFSETQRNKGNFPGRFSGRQFSNSRSEMNVSTLELGDSALYLCASKLQGGGNTEAFFGQGTRLTVV.

This clone was seen a handful of times. The rearrangement links TRBV7-9 to TRBJ2-1; 16 positions match TRBD2. Germline V CDR1 and CDR2: SEHNR, FQNEAQ (reference sequence). This CDR3 contains 15 residues. The V segment lost 4 bases and the J segment 8 bases; nucleotides outside the gene matches: 2. This chain's CDR3 is CASSSGTSGGDEQFF. The CDR3 coding sequence is TGTGCCAGCAGCTCCGGGACTAGCGGGGGGGATGAGCAGTTCTTC.